Included here is one T cell receptor beta chain sequence, with context. This clonotype was detected many times. No cognate antigen has been identified for it. No much larger clonotype is one base removed from it; base qualities were not supplied. Cells that were CD4+CD25+CD127-/low were the ones isolated as Tregs. Tregs, naive and memory CD4+ T cells from tumor, blood and ipsilateral draining lymph nodes of a few breast cancer patients underwent full-length TCR alpha and beta sequencing. Tumor tissue, along with lymph nodes from ipsilateral axillary dissection, was perfused with PBS, minced, and then digested using collagenase I and hyaluronidase. Sorted cell populations were confirmed by FACS to exceed 90% purity. From its cysteine to its phenylalanine, the CDR3 spans 12 amino acids. The DNA shown is the 36-base CDR3, in frame from base 1. Trimming costs V 5 bases and J 7 bases, and their ends lie 13 bases apart. The germline V gene (reference sequence) specifies DFQATT as CDR1 and SNEGSKA as CDR2.

Full-length TCR variable regions were amplified by 5' RACE PCR with constant-region reverse primers, and semi-nested PCR with Nested Universal Primer A was subsequently performed. The ReliaPrep RNA Cell Miniprep System was used to extract total RNA, which was then reverse transcribed into 5'RACE-ready cDNA with the SMARTer RACE 5'/3' Kit. Multiplex adaptors were used to barcode the full-length TCR alpha and beta libraries, which were then sequenced on an Illumina MiSeq. The study's own analysis went as follows. Sequencing data were pooled across the five patients for each of nine subset-tissue groups and compared by unsupervised clustering of TCR gene usage. The Morisita-Horn index was used to calculate repertoire similarity, with shared sequences weighted according to their contribution to each repertoire. TCRdb cleaned the public reads at Q25 with fastp, built clones with MiXCR and kept in-frame beta chains. Rows are unified per CDR3 protein, each entry keeping the most common DNA and genes. TCRdb's processing, not the authors', yielded these V and J calls. This sample lists about 32,000 distinct CDR3 sequences; more than 20% were detected once. Around 2.3% of the sample is in the top ten clones.

The sample comes from a study (dated by TCRdb to about 2015). Some background on the complete study: Whether tumor-infiltrating Tregs in breast cancer are recruited from blood Tregs or converted in situ from other CD4+ T cell subsets was tested. Overall study outcomes, separate from this receptor: Validation in the larger cohort was restricted to a single TCR beta V-J rearrangement rather than whole repertoires. The greatest overlap of tumor-infiltrating Treg TCR alpha and beta sequences was observed with tumor naive CD4+ T cells, followed by blood naive CD4+ T cells. In terms of TCR gene usage, tumor memory CD4+ T cells clustered together with blood and lymph node memory CD4+ cells, as well as with lymph node naive CD4+ cells.

This chain joins TRBV20-1 to TRBJ2-3; the D gene identity is not certain. The sequence was collected from a female donor with breast cancer. Material: tumor-infiltrating Tregs sorted from the breast tumor. The CDR3 amino acid sequence is: CSASLASNTQYF. The DNA is TGCAGTGCTTCCCTCGCCAGTAATACGCAGTATTTT.